This T cell receptor (beta chain) was recovered during a study of Ad26.COV2.S vaccination and SARS-CoV-2 variants (TCRdb year 2021). Looking at the study overall: Vaccine-arm donors came from COV1001, a multicentre, randomized, double-blind, placebo-controlled phase I-IIa trial of Ad26.COV2.S in healthy adults. Ad26.COV2.S was administered intramuscularly at a dose of 5x10^10 or 1x10^11 viral particles, either as one shot or as two shots given 56 days apart. TCRbeta repertoire sequencing served as the tool for gauging how specific and how broad the SARS-CoV-2-reactive T cell receptors were following Ad26.COV2.S vaccination. The TCR-sequenced set comprised approximately 30 samples: roughly 19 Ad26.COV2.S vaccine recipients, 5 placebo recipients and 8 SARS-CoV-2 convalescent individuals. Trial participants were randomized into five groups of five: low-dose or high-dose Ad26.COV2.S given once or twice, or placebo on both occasions. Investigators did not know the trial group allocation while performing experiments and assessing outcomes. The investigation overall reported the following: The authors noted that the TCR breadth and depth analyses may have underestimated total T cell responses. After vaccination, spike-specific CD8+ and CD4+ T cell responses were reported to show substantial breadth. Comparable non-spike TCR breadth was observed between vaccine and placebo recipients, consistent with only spike being contained in the vaccine. Compared with placebo recipients, Ad26.COV2.S recipients showed higher spike-specific TCR breadth (P = 0.0014). The study was not powered for comparison of responses between vaccine doses or regimens.

The germline V gene (reference sequence) specifies PRHDT as CDR1 and FYEKMQ as CDR2. V and J are truncated by 5 bases and 3 bases respectively, leaving an intervening sequence of 13 bases. The CDR3 measures 14 amino acids from cysteine to phenylalanine. Solely the CDR3 DNA is kept, with 42 bases framed from the first base. Worth noting for this clone: This clone's antigen is unknown. Nothing much larger sits one base from this clone, and base qualities are not available.

Per the publication, the treatment or condition label means: around 19 received Ad26.COV2.S at low or high dose, single or two shots; roughly five received placebo; per-sample allocation not given. Repertoires of vaccine and placebo recipients were sequenced from samples collected on day 63 after the first injection. Between 29 July and 7 August 2020, Cohort 1b enrolled fewer than 30 adults aged 18-55 years at one site in Boston, USA. Ad26.COV2.S consisted of a replication-incompetent adenovirus type 26 vector by which a prefusion-stabilized SARS-CoV-2 spike protein from the original Wuhan strain was expressed. The immunoSEQ Assay was the method used to sequence TCRbeta CDR3 regions. After extraction, genomic DNA underwent amplification by bias-controlled multiplex PCR, followed by high-throughput sequencing. In the source study's methods: Collapsing and filtering of sequences were performed to quantify the absolute abundance of each unique TCRbeta CDR3 region. T cell fraction was estimated by normalizing TCRbeta template counts to usable DNA, which was measured by amplifying reference genes present in all nucleated cells. Repertoire TCRs were annotated as SARS-CoV-2-specific when V gene, CDR3 amino acid sequence and J gene were exactly matched to a known reactive TCR set. MIRA supplied the reference SARS-CoV-2 TCR set, which was filtered for enrichment in COVID-19-positive ImmuneCODE repertoires so that public or cross-reactive TCRs were removed. Based on the MIRA antigens, annotated TCRs were further analysed at the level of specific ORF or position within ORF. Breadth was defined as the number of annotated unique rearrangements divided by the total number of unique productive rearrangements, and depth was defined as the summed frequency of the annotated unique rearrangements. Two-sided Wilcoxon rank-sum tests were applied when comparing TCR breadth between groups. Held by TCRdb, this immuneACCESS table contains in-frame sequences only and omits some clones. Under half of the omission traces to an unresolved V gene where checked; the cause of the rest is unknown. V and J calls and clone size are given by that table; D and trimming were obtained from the DNA. The sample table records about 680,000 clones; about 90% of these occur just once. Together, the top ten hold around 1.5% of the sample.

The sequencing used peripheral blood, collected in a trial of Ad26.COV2.S vaccine versus placebo. The chain is assembled from TRBV13 and TRBJ1-2, with no reliable assignment of the D segment. This sequence was found in a person aged 18-60 years who received the Ad26.COV2.S COVID-19 vaccine or a placebo. Here the CDR3 is given as CASSLSGVYYGYTF. The bases read TGTGCCAGCAGCCTCTCCGGGGTATACTATGGCTACACCTTC.